Described below is a single T cell receptor beta chain sequence and its context. Time point reported: after dendritic cell vaccination, including at tumor progression/relapse. The germline V gene encodes CDR1 LNHDA and CDR2 SQIVND (reference sequence). V was pared by 4 bases and J by 0 bases, with 2 bases of the junction left unmatched. This CDR3 is built from 16 residues. This sample stems from a study of glioma-infiltrating T cells after dendritic cell vaccination. The repertoire was sequenced with immunoSEQ multiplex PCR; TCRdb's copy has only in-frame clones and lacks some. The table has 90,000 to 95,000 clones, over 75% seen once.

This receptor was taken from a human donor with glioblastoma. The gene calls are TRBV19 and TRBJ2-1; 11 positions agree with TRBD2. The sample in question was blood, obtained after dendritic cell vaccination. CDR3 region: CASSTSGRISYNEQFF. The CDR3, as DNA: TGTGCCAGTAGTACTAGCGGGAGGATCTCCTACAATGAGCAGTTCTTC.